This TCR beta chain appears in the sequencing data of a study of T cells in Graves' hyperthyroidism and ophthalmopathy. The CDR3 contains 14 residues. Germline lookup yields CDR1 MNHNS and CDR2 SASEGT. V lost 5 bases to trimming and J lost 10 bases, with 15 bases between them. Amplification yielded TCR beta CDR3 regions, with RNA transcripts as the source. HTBI primers were employed in a first-round RT-PCR of the TCR CDR3. One entry per CDR3 protein results from TCRdb running MiXCR on the multiplex PCR reads. The profile shows about 360,000 distinct CDR3 sequences, over 10% of them singletons. Hyperthyroidism was newly diagnosed in patients aged 18 to 65 (duration under 2 months).

This receptor was obtained from a woman aged 18-29 years with Graves' hyperthyroidism. The sample comprised blood. The rearrangement links TRBV6-1 to TRBJ1-6, with D perhaps TRBD1 (5 bases). In DNA, the CDR3 is TGTGCCAGCAGTAATTTACAGGAGAACTCACCCCTCCACTTT. The encoded protein is CASSNLQENSPLHF.